The T cell receptor beta chain under discussion was sequenced for a study of identifying expanded T cells in peripheral blood. V was clipped by 5 bases and J by 1 base, with 11 bases between them. Germline V gene sequence: CDR1 MGHDK, CDR2 SYGVNS. The CDR3 extends over 14 amino acids. TCRdb's table, derived via immunoSEQ multiplex PCR, lists solely in-frame clones and lacks some. The table includes some 130,000 clones, around 88% detected once. This chain joins TRBV25-1 and TRBJ1-2, with D unclear. Sequencing was done on a sample of blood. The clonotype was recovered from a person aged 18 to 69 in good health. The CDR3 spells CASSPPGYNYGYTF. The CDR3 DNA is TGTGCCAGCAGTCCCCCGGGCTATAACTATGGCTACACCTTC.